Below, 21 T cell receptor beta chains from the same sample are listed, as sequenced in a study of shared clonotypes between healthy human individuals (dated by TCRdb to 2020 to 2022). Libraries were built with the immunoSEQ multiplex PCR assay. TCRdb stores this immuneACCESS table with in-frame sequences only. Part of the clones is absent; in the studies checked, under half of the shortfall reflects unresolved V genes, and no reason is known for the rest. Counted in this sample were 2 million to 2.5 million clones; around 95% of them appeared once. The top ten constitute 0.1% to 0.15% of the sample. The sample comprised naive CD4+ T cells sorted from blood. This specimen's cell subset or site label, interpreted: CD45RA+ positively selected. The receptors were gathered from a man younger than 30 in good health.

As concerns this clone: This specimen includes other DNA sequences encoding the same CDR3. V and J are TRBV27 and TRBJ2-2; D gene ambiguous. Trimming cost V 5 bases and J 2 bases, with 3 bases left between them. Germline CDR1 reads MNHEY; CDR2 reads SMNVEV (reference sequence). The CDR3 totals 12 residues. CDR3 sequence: CASSRNTGELFF. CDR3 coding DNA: TGTGCCAGCAGTCGAAACACCGGGGAGCTGTTTTTT.

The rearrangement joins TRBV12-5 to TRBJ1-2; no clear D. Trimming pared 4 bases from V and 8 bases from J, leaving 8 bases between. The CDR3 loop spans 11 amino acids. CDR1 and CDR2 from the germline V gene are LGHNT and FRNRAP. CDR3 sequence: CASGSSRGYTF. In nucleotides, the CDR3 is TGTGCTAGTGGTTCCTCCCGCGGCTACACCTTC.

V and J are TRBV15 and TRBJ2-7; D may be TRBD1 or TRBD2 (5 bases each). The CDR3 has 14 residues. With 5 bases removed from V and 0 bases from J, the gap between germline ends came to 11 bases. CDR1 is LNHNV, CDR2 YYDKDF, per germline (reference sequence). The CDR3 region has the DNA TGTGCCACCAGCCACCGGGGCAGCTCCTACGAGCAGTACTTC. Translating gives CATSHRGSSYEQYF.

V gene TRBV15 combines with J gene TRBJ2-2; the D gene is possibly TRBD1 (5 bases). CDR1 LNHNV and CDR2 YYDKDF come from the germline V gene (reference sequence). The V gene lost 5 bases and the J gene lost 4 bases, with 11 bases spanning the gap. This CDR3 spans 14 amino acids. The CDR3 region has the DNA TGTGCCACCAGCTTGGACATCACCACCGGGGAGCTGTTTTTT. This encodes CATSLDITTGELFF. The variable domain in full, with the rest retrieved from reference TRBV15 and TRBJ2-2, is DAMVIQNPRYQVTQFGKPVTLSCSQTLNHNVMYWYQQKSSQAPKLLFHYYDKDFNNEADTPDNFQSRRPNTSFCFLDIRSPGLGDTAMYLCATSLDITTGELFFGEGSRLTVL.

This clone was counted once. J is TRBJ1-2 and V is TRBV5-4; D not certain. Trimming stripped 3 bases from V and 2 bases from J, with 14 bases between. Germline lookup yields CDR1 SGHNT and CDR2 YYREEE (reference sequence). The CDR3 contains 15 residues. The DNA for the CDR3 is TGTGCCAGCAGCTCGAAAATGGAGGTCAACTATGGCTACACCTTC. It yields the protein CASSSKMEVNYGYTF. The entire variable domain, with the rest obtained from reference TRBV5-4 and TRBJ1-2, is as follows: ETGVTQSPTHLIKTRGQQVTLRCSSQSGHNTVSWYQQALGQGPQFIFQYYREEENGRGNFPPRFSGLQFPNYSSELNVNALELDDSALYLCASSSKMEVNYGYTFGSGTRLTVV.

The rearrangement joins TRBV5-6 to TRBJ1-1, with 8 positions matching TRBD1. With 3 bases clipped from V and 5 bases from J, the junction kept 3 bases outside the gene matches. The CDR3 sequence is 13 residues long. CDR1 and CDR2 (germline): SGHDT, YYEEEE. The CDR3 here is CASSWDRSTEAFF. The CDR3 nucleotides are TGTGCCAGCAGCTGGGACAGGTCGACTGAAGCTTTCTTT.

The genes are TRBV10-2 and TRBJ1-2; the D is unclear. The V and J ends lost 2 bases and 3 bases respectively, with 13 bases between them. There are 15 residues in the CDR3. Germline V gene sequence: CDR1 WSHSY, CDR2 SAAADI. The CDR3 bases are TGCGCCAGCAGTGAGCAACGACGGCGGGACTATGGCTACACCTTC. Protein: CASSEQRRRDYGYTF.

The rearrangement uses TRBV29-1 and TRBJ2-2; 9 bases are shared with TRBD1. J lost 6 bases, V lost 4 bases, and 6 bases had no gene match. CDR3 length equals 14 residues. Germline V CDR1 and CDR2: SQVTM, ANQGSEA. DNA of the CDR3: TGCAGCGTTGGCGGGGACAGGGTTTCCGGGGAGCTGTTTTTT. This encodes CSVGGDRVSGELFF.

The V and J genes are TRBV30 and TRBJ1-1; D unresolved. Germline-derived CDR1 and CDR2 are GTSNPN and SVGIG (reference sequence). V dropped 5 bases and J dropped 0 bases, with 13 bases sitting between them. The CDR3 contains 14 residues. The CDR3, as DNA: TGTGCCTGGCTTCATCTCCCTATGAACACTGAAGCTTTCTTT. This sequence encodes CAWLHLPMNTEAFF.

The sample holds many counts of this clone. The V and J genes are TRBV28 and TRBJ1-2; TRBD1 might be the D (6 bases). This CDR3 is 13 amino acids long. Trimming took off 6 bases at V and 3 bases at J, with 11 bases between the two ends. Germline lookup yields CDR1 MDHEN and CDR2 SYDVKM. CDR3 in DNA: TGTGCCAGCAGGACTACAGGGTACTATGGCTACACCTTC. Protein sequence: CASRTTGYYGYTF.

The CDR3 region has the DNA TGTGCCAGCAGTGAATCAAGGAACACTGAAGCTTTCTTT. It translates to CASSESRNTEAFF. V and J are TRBV6-1 and TRBJ1-1; no clear D gene. The germline V gene has CDR1 MNHNS and CDR2 SASEGT. CDR3 size: 13 residues. The V end lost 2 bases, the J end lost 1 base, and 5 bases lay between the germline ends.

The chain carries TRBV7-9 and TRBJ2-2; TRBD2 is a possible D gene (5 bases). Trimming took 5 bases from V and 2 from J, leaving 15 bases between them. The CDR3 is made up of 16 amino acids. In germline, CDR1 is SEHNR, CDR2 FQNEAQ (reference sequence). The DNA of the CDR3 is TGTGCCAGCAGCCGAGGAAGGGAGATTAACACCGGGGAGCTGTTTTTT. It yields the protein CASSRGREINTGELFF.

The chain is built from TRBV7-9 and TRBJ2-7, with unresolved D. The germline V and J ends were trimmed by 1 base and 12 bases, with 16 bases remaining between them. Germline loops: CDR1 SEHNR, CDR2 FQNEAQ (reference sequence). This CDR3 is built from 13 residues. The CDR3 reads CASSLGSQHQPYF. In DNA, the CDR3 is TGTGCCAGCAGCTTAGGGTCGCAGCACCAGCCGTACTTC. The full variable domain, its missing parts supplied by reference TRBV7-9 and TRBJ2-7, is DTGVSQNPRHKITKRGQNVTFRCDPISEHNRLYWYRQTLGQGPEFLTYFQNEAQLEKSRLLSDRFSAERPKGSFSTLEIQRTEQGDSAMYLCASSLGSQHQPYFGPGTRLTVT.

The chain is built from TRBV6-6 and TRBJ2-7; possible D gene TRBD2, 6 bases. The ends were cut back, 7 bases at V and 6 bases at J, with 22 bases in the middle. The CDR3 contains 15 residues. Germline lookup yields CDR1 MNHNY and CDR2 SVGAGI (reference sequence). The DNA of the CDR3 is TGTGCCAGCACCCCCGGAACGGGAGACCCGCTCGAGCAGTACTTC. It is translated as CASTPGTGDPLEQYF.

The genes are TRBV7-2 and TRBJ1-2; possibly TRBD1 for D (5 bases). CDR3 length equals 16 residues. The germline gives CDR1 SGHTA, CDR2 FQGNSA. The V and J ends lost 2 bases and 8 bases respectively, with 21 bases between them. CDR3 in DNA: TGTGCCAGCAGCTTAATCGGGAAAGGGGCAGGGAAAGGCTACACCTTC. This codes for CASSLIGKGAGKGYTF.

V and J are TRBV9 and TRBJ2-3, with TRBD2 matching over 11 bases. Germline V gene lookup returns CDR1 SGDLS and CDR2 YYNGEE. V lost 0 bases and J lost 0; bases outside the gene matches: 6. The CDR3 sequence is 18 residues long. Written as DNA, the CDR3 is TGTGCCAGCAGCGTAGCTTTACTAGCGGGGGCTAGCACAGATACGCAGTATTTT. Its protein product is CASSVALLAGASTDTQYF.

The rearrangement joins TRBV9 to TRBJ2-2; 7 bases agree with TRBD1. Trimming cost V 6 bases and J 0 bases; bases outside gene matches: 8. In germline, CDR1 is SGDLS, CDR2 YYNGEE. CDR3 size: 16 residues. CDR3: CASTRGQESNTGELFF. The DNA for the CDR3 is TGTGCCAGCACACGCGGACAGGAATCGAACACCGGGGAGCTGTTTTTT.

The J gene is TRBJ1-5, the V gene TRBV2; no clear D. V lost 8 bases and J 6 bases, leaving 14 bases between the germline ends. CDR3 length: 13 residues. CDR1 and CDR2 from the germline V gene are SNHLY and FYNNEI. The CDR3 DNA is TGTGCCAGCGGGCCGGACCTGGCTCAGCCCCAGCATTTT. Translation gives CASGPDLAQPQHF.

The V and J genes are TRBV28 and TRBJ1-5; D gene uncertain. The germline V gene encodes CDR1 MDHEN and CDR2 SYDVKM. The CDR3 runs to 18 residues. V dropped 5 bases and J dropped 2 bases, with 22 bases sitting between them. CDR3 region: CASSTPLVESWGNQPQHF. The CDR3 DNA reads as TGTGCCAGCAGTACCCCTTTGGTGGAGTCCTGGGGCAATCAGCCCCAGCATTTT.

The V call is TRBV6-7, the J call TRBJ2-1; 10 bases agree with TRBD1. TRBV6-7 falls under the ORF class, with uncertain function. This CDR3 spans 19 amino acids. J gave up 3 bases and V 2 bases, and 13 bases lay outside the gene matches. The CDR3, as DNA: TGTGCCAGCAGTTACAAAGGGACAGGGGACACAGGAAACTACAATGAGCAGTTCTTC. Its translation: CASSYKGTGDTGNYNEQFF.

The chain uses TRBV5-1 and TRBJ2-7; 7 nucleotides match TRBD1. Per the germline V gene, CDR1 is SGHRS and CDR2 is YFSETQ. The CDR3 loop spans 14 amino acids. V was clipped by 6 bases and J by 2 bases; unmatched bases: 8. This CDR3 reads CASTRTGDTYEQYF. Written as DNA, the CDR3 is TGCGCCAGCACAAGGACAGGAGACACCTACGAGCAGTACTTC.